In its sample, the clone carrying this T cell receptor (beta chain) was seen a few times. The same CDR3 is also encoded by other DNA sequences in this sample. The CDR3 totals 14 residues. V gave up 4 bases and J gave up 5 bases; unmatched junction bases: 7. CDR1 and CDR2 from the germline V gene are SGHRS and YFSETQ. The sample originates from a study of blood T cell repertoires in COVID-19. The wider study: PBMCs, B-cell-depleted T cells, or T cells provided the cDNA or gDNA that made up the material.

Only in-frame clones appear in the TCRdb table, and some are missing; sequencing was by immunoSEQ multiplex PCR. Of under 250,000 clones listed, approximately 85% were seen once; the top ten hold 4% to 4.5%. The source material was peripheral blood. The rearrangement links TRBV5-1 to TRBJ1-1, with 8 bases that match TRBD1. The clonotype originates from a man aged 50-59 years with acute or convalescent COVID-19. Here the CDR3 reads CASSPGTGGTEAFF. The CDR3 DNA sequence: TGCGCCAGCAGCCCCGGGACAGGTGGGACTGAAGCTTTCTTT.